Below, 25 T cell receptor beta chains from the same sample are listed, as sequenced in a study of identical twins. Each CDR3 protein gets one entry after TCRdb re-called the 5' RACE reads with MiXCR. The sample includes some 1,700,000 distinct CDR3 sequences, more than 30% of them seen just once. The sample consisted of cord blood. The receptors originated from a newborn girl in good health.

The sample holds a few counts of this clonotype. CDR3 DNA: TGTGCCAGCAGCAACGGACAGGGGGCGTTTCGGGACTACACCTTC. This encodes CASSNGQGAFRDYTF. The gene calls are TRBV21-1 and TRBJ1-2; the table's D call of TRBD1 was not tested on the DNA. TRBV21-1 is assigned pseudogene status. This CDR3 has 15 residues.

The chain uses TRBV5-1 and TRBJ1-2, with D perhaps TRBD1 (5 bases). Looked up from germline, CDR1 is SGHRS and CDR2 is YFSETQ. This CDR3 spans 13 amino acids. Trimming removed 3 bases from V and 5 bases from J, with 11 bases in between. As DNA, the CDR3 is TGCGCCAGCAGCTCGGAGGGGAGATATGGCTACACCTTC. The encoded protein is CASSSEGRYGYTF.

The gene calls are TRBV9 and TRBJ2-1; D may match TRBD1 or TRBD2 (6 bases each). Judging by the DNA end, TRBJ2-7 fits better; the J call may be wrong. Germline-derived CDR1 and CDR2 are SGDLS and YYNGEE. The length of the CDR3 is 17 residues. The CDR3 nucleotides read TGTGCCAGCAGCGTAGAGGGGGACTTCAGCTCCTACAATGAGCAGTACTTC. Translated, it gives CASSVEGDFSSYNEQYF.

This clonotype was detected many times. The gene calls are TRBV29-1 and TRBJ1-2; D gene uncertain. The CDR3 totals 9 residues. Germline V gives CDR1 SQVTM, CDR2 ANQGSEA. V lost 4 bases to trimming and J lost 6 bases, with 3 bases between them. CDR3 protein: CSVAHGYTF. The CDR3 DNA reads TGCAGCGTTGCCCATGGCTACACCTTC.

This sequence joins TRBV10-3 and TRBJ1-1; D not certain. The V and J ends lost 10 bases and 3 bases respectively, with 15 bases between them. Per germline, CDR1 ENHRY and CDR2 SYGVKD. The CDR3 has 13 amino acids. Here the CDR3 DNA reads TGTGCCAAATTGACCGGGTGGGACACTGAAGCTTTCTTT. Its protein is CAKLTGWDTEAFF.

This clonotype was observed a few times. The genes are TRBV27 and TRBJ2-1, with D unclear. Germline V gene data show CDR1 as MNHEY and CDR2 as SMNVEV (reference sequence). The CDR3 runs to 16 residues. Trimming pared 3 bases from V and 0 bases from J, leaving 12 bases between. The CDR3 nucleotides read TGTGCCAGCAGTTTGGGGTTGGTAAACTCCTACAATGAGCAGTTCTTC. Its protein product is CASSLGLVNSYNEQFF.

The table lists this clonotype with many counts. This chain uses TRBV29-1 with TRBJ1-2, with D unresolved. This CDR3 region has 13 residues. V lost 4 bases and J 0 bases, leaving 9 bases between the germline ends. Germline V gene lookup returns CDR1 SQVTM and CDR2 ANQGSEA. DNA of the CDR3: TGCAGCGTTGTAGGGCAACCTAACTATGGCTACACCTTC. This gives the protein CSVVGQPNYGYTF.

This chain links TRBV7-9 with TRBJ1-4; 7 bases agree with TRBD1. The CDR3 totals 15 residues. V lost 5 bases, J lost 5 bases, and 8 bases stayed unmatched. The germline CDR1 and CDR2 sequences are SEHNR and FQNEAQ (reference sequence). CDR3 DNA: TGTGCCAGCAGCACGACAGGGCCCTTCAATGAAAAACTGTTTTTT. Protein product: CASSTTGPFNEKLFF.

This clonotype was seen a handful of times. As DNA, the CDR3 is TGTGCCAGCAAAAACCCGGGACGGCTCAATCAGCCCCAGCATTTT. Protein: CASKNPGRLNQPQHF. J is TRBJ1-5 and V is TRBV21-1; TRBD1, the D gene given by the table, was not confirmed from the DNA. TRBV21-1 is an annotated pseudogene. The CDR3 is 15 residues long.

This clonotype occurred a few times. The V and J genes are TRBV20-1 and TRBJ2-1, with D unclear. Germline V lookup: CDR1 DFQATT, CDR2 SNEGSKA (reference sequence). The germline V and J ends were trimmed by 0 bases and 1 base, with 13 bases remaining between them. CDR3 length: 16 amino acids. CDR3 region: CSARDPDALSYNEQFF. CDR3 DNA: TGCAGTGCTAGAGATCCGGATGCCCTATCCTACAATGAGCAGTTCTTC.

V is TRBV18 and J is TRBJ1-1; 10 bases line up with TRBD1. This CDR3 is 16 amino acids long. Germline CDR1 KGHSH, CDR2 LQKENI. The V and J ends lost 3 bases and 0 bases, in that order; junction bases with no gene match: 4. The CDR3 sequence: CASSPQTGGLNTEAFF. The CDR3 DNA follows: TGTGCCAGCTCACCGCAGACAGGGGGCCTGAACACTGAAGCTTTCTTT.

This sequence joins TRBV5-6 and TRBJ2-4; D possibly matches TRBD1 or TRBD2 (5 bases each). Trimming removed 1 base from V and 9 bases from J, with 11 bases in between. The CDR3 is made up of 13 amino acids. Germline loops: CDR1 SGHDT, CDR2 YYEEEE. The CDR3 sequence is CASSLSQGVIQYF. CDR3 coding DNA: TGTGCCAGCAGCTTGAGTCAGGGAGTCATTCAGTACTTC.

This chain uses TRBV7-9 with TRBJ1-6; 8 bases align to TRBD1. V was clipped by 5 bases and J by 5 bases; unmatched bases: 8. The CDR3 covers 16 residues. Germline CDR1 reads SEHNR; CDR2 reads FQNEAQ (reference sequence). In DNA form, the CDR3 reads TGTGCCAGCAGCCTAGTCGGACAGGGACATAATTCACCCCTCCACTTT. This encodes CASSLVGQGHNSPLHF.

This rearrangement joins TRBV28 to TRBJ1-5, with unresolved D. This CDR3 spans 18 amino acids. CDR1 MDHEN and CDR2 SYDVKM come from the germline V gene. Trimming left V 3 bases short and J 7 bases short, with 25 bases between. This CDR3 reads CASSFILESSGRSQPQHF. CDR3 nucleotides: TGTGCCAGCAGTTTTATTCTTGAATCGTCGGGTAGAAGCCAGCCCCAGCATTTT.

This chain uses TRBV7-2 with TRBJ2-2, with 7 bases identical to TRBD2. With 2 bases clipped from V and 5 bases from J, the junction kept 5 bases outside the gene matches. The CDR3 consists of 15 residues. Germline CDR1 and CDR2: SGHTA and FQGNSA. The DNA for the CDR3 is TGTGCCAGCAGCTTAAACGGACTAGGAACCGGGGAGCTGTTTTTT. Amino acid sequence: CASSLNGLGTGELFF.

The chain joins TRBV20-1 to TRBJ2-3; a weak D match, TRBD2 (6 bases). V was shortened by 0 bases and J by 4 bases, with 11 bases between the two germline ends. The CDR3 has 14 residues. CDR1 and CDR2 from the germline V gene are DFQATT and SNEGSKA (reference sequence). In DNA, the CDR3 is TGCAGTGCTAGAGATCCGGGGGAGGCAGATACGCAGTATTTT. Protein product: CSARDPGEADTQYF.

This clonotype was counted only a few times. The chain uses TRBV3-1 and TRBJ2-5; maybe TRBD1 (5 bases). The CDR3 runs to 15 residues. Germline CDR1 is LGHDT and CDR2 is YNNKEL (reference sequence). Trimming removed 0 bases at V and 1 base at J, with 9 bases between. The CDR3 sequence is CASSQDYRTQETQYF. CDR3 DNA: TGTGCCAGCAGCCAAGATTACAGGACCCAAGAGACCCAGTACTTC.

This clonotype was seen only a few times. The gene calls are TRBV20-1 and TRBJ2-3, with 7 positions matching TRBD1. CDR1 and CDR2 from the germline V gene are DFQATT and SNEGSKA (reference sequence). The CDR3 runs to 14 residues. J was trimmed by 2 bases and V by 8 bases; bases with no gene match: 10. Here the CDR3 reads CSTTQTGLTDTQYF. The CDR3 DNA follows: TGCAGTACTACCCAGACAGGGCTCACAGATACGCAGTATTTT.

The chain uses TRBV6-2 or TRBV6-3 and TRBJ1-1; D unresolved. V was shortened by 2 bases and J by 6 bases, with 7 bases between the two germline ends. Per germline, CDR1 MNHEY and CDR2 SVGEGT. This CDR3 is built from 12 residues. This CDR3 is CASSYPRPEAFF. In nucleotides, the CDR3 is TGTGCCAGCAGTTACCCCCGCCCTGAAGCTTTCTTT.

This clonotype turned up a few times. This sequence joins TRBV28 and TRBJ2-1; TRBD2 might be the D (6 bases). The CDR3 covers 14 residues. CDR1 and CDR2 (germline): MDHEN, SYDVKM. V shed 5 bases and J shed 9 bases, with 17 bases lying between them. CDR3: CASSGKGGTSEQFF. In nucleotides, the CDR3 is TGTGCCAGCAGTGGAAAGGGAGGTACCAGTGAGCAGTTCTTC.

This clonotype was seen only a few times. The gene calls are TRBV7-9 and TRBJ2-3, with D possibly being TRBD2 (5 bases). V lost 5 bases, J lost 2 bases, and 17 bases lay in between. Germline V gene data show CDR1 as SEHNR and CDR2 as FQNEAQ (reference sequence). This CDR3 comprises 16 residues. CDR3 nucleotides: TGTGCCAGCAGCCCACAACTAGTCCCCCTCACAGATACGCAGTATTTT. Its protein product is CASSPQLVPLTDTQYF.

This chain links TRBV30 with TRBJ1-2; no clear D. CDR1 is GTSNPN and CDR2 is SVGIG in the germline V gene (reference sequence). Trimming removed 6 bases from V and 4 bases from J, with 12 bases in between. The CDR3 runs to 12 residues. This chain's CDR3 is CACTVNSYGYTF. The DNA for the CDR3 is TGTGCCTGCACAGTTAACAGCTATGGCTACACCTTC.

This clonotype was observed many times. The V and J genes are TRBV6-6 and TRBJ1-5; a possible D gene is TRBD1 (5 bases). V shed 5 bases and J shed 0 bases, with 8 bases lying between them. Germline V gene data show CDR1 as MNHNY and CDR2 as SVGAGI (reference sequence). The CDR3 runs 14 residues. CDR3 nucleotides: TGTGCCAGCAGTCCAGGGTTTAGCAATCAGCCCCAGCATTTT. It codes for CASSPGFSNQPQHF.

There are many counts of this clonotype. The gene calls are TRBV20-1 and TRBJ2-5, with TRBD1 as a possible D gene (6 bases). Germline-derived CDR1 and CDR2 are DFQATT and SNEGSKA (reference sequence). The CDR3 is made up of 13 amino acids. V was trimmed by 4 bases and J by 1 base, leaving 10 bases between them. CDR3 bases: TGCAGTGCTACCCGGACAGCCCAAGAGACCCAGTACTTC. Encoded protein: CSATRTAQETQYF.

The gene calls are TRBV19 and TRBJ2-5; 8 bases are a match to TRBD1. V trimming: 1 base; J trimming: 3 bases; junction bases outside the gene matches: 10. Germline V CDR1 and CDR2: LNHDA, SQIVND (reference sequence). The CDR3 runs 17 residues. Here the CDR3 reads CASSIGRTGSRKETQYF. CDR3 DNA: TGTGCCAGTAGTATAGGCCGGACAGGGTCCAGGAAAGAGACCCAGTACTTC.